The 5 T cell receptor beta chains presented below share a single source sample, sequenced in a study of control samples from healthy donors and cancer patients. Sequencing was performed with immunoSEQ multiplex PCR; in TCRdb, only in-frame clones are kept and a portion is missing. Of 140,000 to 150,000 clones listed, 75% to 90% were seen once; the top ten hold 4.9%. Sequences were obtained from blood. These TCRs come from a man aged 25-45 years in good health.

The genes are TRBV24-1 and TRBJ2-7; TRBD1 matches at 8 bases. The CDR3 spans 15 residues. The V gene's germline CDR1 is KGHDR and CDR2 SFDVKD. V shed 1 base and J 3 bases; nucleotides not matched to a gene: 4. This CDR3 is CATSDFRTGHYEQYF. The CDR3 DNA sequence: TGTGCCACCAGTGATTTCCGGACAGGGCACTACGAGCAGTACTTC.

This chain connects TRBV5-4 to TRBJ2-2; D may be TRBD2 (6 bases). CDR1 and CDR2 (germline): SGHNT, YYREEE (reference sequence). V was clipped by 4 bases and J by 7 bases, with 17 bases between them. This CDR3 is 15 amino acids long. The CDR3 nucleotides are TGTGCCAGCAGCCCGGCGGTCCGGGGGAACGGGGAGCTGTTTTTT. Its translation: CASSPAVRGNGELFF.

V gene TRBV9 combines with J gene TRBJ2-7, with TRBD2 matching 10 bases. The length of the CDR3 is 14 residues. Germline lookup yields CDR1 SGDLS and CDR2 YYNGEE. Germline trimming cut 3 bases from V and 7 bases from J; bases unmatched to any gene: 7. The chain's CDR3 is CASSASGRAGEQYF. In DNA form, the CDR3 reads TGTGCCAGCAGCGCCAGCGGGAGGGCCGGTGAGCAGTACTTC.

The rearrangement uses TRBV19 and TRBJ2-5, with no clear D. This CDR3 has 14 amino acids. Deletions cut 2 bases from V and 2 bases from J, with 9 bases between. Per the germline V gene, CDR1 is LNHDA and CDR2 is SQIVND (reference sequence). This CDR3 reads CASSIPATQETQYF. In nucleotides, the CDR3 is TGTGCCAGTAGTATACCAGCAACTCAAGAGACCCAGTACTTC.

The V call is TRBV5-8, the J call TRBJ1-2; D remains unclear. The V and J ends lost 3 bases and 1 base respectively, with 19 bases between them. CDR1 is SGHTS, CDR2 YDEGEE, per germline. The CDR3 has 17 residues. DNA for the CDR3: TGTGCCAGCAGCTCTGCTCAGGACTCGGGTTTTAACTATGGCTACACCTTC. Encoded protein: CASSSAQDSGFNYGYTF.